This TCR beta chain emerged from a study of blood T cell repertoires in COVID-19. Germline lookup yields CDR1 KGHDR and CDR2 SFDVKD. Trimming removed 6 bases at V and 0 bases at J, with 11 bases between. The CDR3 loop spans 15 amino acids. This clone turned up a few times. Ages ranged from roughly 18 to 100 years, with residence in 24 US areas. Produced via immunoSEQ multiplex PCR; TCRdb's table is partial and in-frame only. The table includes under 300,000 clones, under 90% detected once. The specimen was PBMCs or T cells enriched from blood (not recorded which). The chain carries TRBV24-1 and TRBJ2-1, with D uncertain. This receptor was obtained from a woman in her fifties or sixties who had recovered from COVID-19. CDR3: CATSQVPSSYNEQFF. CDR3 DNA sequence: TGTGCCACCAGTCAGGTACCGAGCTCCTACAATGAGCAGTTCTTC.